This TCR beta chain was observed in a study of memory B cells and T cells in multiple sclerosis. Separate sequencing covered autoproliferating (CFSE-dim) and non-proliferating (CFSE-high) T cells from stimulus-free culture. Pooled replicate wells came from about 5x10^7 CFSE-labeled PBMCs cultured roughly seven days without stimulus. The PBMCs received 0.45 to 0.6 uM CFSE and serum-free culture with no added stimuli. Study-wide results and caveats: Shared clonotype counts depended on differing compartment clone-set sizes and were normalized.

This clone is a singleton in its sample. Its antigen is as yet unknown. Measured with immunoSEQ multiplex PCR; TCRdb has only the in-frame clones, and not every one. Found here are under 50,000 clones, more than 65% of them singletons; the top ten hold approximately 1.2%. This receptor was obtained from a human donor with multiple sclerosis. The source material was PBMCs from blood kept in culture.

The CDR3 protein is CASSIQRTHRNEQFF. For the CDR3, the DNA is TGTGCCAGTAGTATCCAACGGACACACAGGAATGAGCAGTTCTTC. The V gene is TRBV19, the J gene TRBJ2-1; tentative D call: TRBD1 (5 bases). Per the germline V gene, CDR1 is LNHDA and CDR2 is SQIVND (reference sequence). The CDR3 has 15 amino acids. Deletions cut 3 bases from V and 7 bases from J, with 16 bases between.